One and the same sample provided the 23 T cell receptor beta chains below, sequenced in a study of sequential checkpoint blockade in melanoma. The repertoire was sequenced with immunoSEQ multiplex PCR; TCRdb's copy has only in-frame clones and lacks some. The sample lists about 28,000 clones, 85% to 90% occurring once. Treatment described: randomized to nivolumab then ipilimumab (arm A) or the reverse (arm B). Sample: CD8+ T cells sorted from blood (inferred from file names), taken from a patient given nivolumab and ipilimumab in sequence. The source of these receptors is a human donor with melanoma.

This chain connects TRBV27 to TRBJ1-2, with D tentatively TRBD1 (5 bases). The V end was cut by 2 bases, the J end by 2 bases, with 9 bases between. The CDR3 length is 14 residues. Germline V gene data show CDR1 as MNHEY and CDR2 as SMNVEV (reference sequence). Here the CDR3 reads CASSLTPGNYGYTF. The CDR3 nucleotides read TGTGCCAGCAGTTTAACTCCAGGGAACTATGGCTACACCTTC.

The chain is built from TRBV9 and TRBJ1-2; TRBD1 matches 7 bases. The CDR3 runs 15 residues. With 4 bases clipped from V and 4 bases from J, the junction kept 10 bases outside the gene matches. Germline CDR1 is SGDLS and CDR2 is YYNGEE. The CDR3 loop reads CASSISSGGTYGYTF. In DNA, the CDR3 is TGTGCCAGCAGCATTTCATCAGGGGGTACCTATGGCTACACCTTC. The entire variable domain, with the rest obtained from reference TRBV9 and TRBJ1-2, is as follows: DSGVTQTPKHLITATGQRVTLRCSPRSGDLSVYWYQQSLDQGLQFLIQYYNGEERAKGNILERFSAQQFPDLHSELNLSSLELGDSALYFCASSISSGGTYGYTFGSGTRLTVV.

V gene TRBV14 combines with J gene TRBJ1-1; D is unclear. V gave up 4 bases and J gave up 0 bases, with 6 bases separating them. CDR3 length equals 13 residues. Germline CDR1 and CDR2: SGHDN and FVKESK. For the CDR3, the DNA is TGTGCCAGCAGCCGGAGGGTGAACACTGAAGCTTTCTTT. Its protein is CASSRRVNTEAFF. Using reference TRBV14 and TRBJ1-1 for the parts outside the CDR3, the full variable domain is EAGVTQFPSHSVIEKGQTVTLRCDPISGHDNLYWYRRVMGKEIKFLLHFVKESKQDESGMPNNRFLAERTGGTYSTLKVQPAELEDSGVYFCASSRRVNTEAFFGQGTRLTVV.

This chain uses TRBV19 with TRBJ2-3; 7 nucleotides agree with TRBD1. The junction had 9 bases not matched to a gene; V was cut back by 6 bases and J by 3 bases. This CDR3 is 15 amino acids long. From germline, CDR1 is LNHDA and CDR2 SQIVND (reference sequence). CDR3 sequence reads: CASSADRAITDTQYF. Here the CDR3 DNA reads TGTGCCAGTAGCGCTGACAGGGCGATTACAGATACGCAGTATTTT.

The chain links TRBV4-1 to TRBJ2-3, with 7 bases fitting TRBD1. The CDR3 sequence is 15 residues long. V lost 3 bases to trimming and J lost 2 bases; unmatched junction nucleotides: 5. Germline CDR1 and CDR2: MGHRA and YSYEKL. CDR3 sequence: CASSHRTGFTDTQYF. Here the CDR3 DNA reads TGCGCCAGCAGCCACCGGACAGGATTCACAGATACGCAGTATTTT.

The CDR3, as DNA: TGTGCCAGCTCACCGGCTGGCACCTACAATGAGCAGTTCTTC. Residues: CASSPAGTYNEQFF. The chain has TRBV18 and TRBJ2-1; D gene unclear. Germline values: CDR1 KGHSH, CDR2 LQKENI. The CDR3 has 14 amino acids. The V end lost 3 bases, the J end lost 2 bases, and 8 bases lay between the germline ends.

This rearrangement joins TRBV18 to TRBJ2-1; 10 nucleotides line up with TRBD1. Germline CDR1 reads KGHSH; CDR2 reads LQKENI. V lost 3 bases to trimming and J lost 4 bases; unmatched junction nucleotides: 3. The CDR3 length is 15 residues. DNA for the CDR3: TGTGCCAGCTCACCGCCGGGACAGGGGTACAATGAGCAGTTCTTC. Its translation: CASSPPGQGYNEQFF.

The chain uses TRBV19 and TRBJ1-2; 8 bases are a match to TRBD1. Germline V gene lookup returns CDR1 LNHDA and CDR2 SQIVND (reference sequence). CDR3 length: 13 residues. V was pared by 5 bases and J by 7 bases, with 6 bases of the junction left unmatched. The CDR3 DNA sequence: TGTGCCAGTAGTTACCAGGGGGCGCTTGGCTACACCTTC. This translates into CASSYQGALGYTF.

This clone was found once. The CDR3 nucleotides read TGTGCCAGCAGTGAATCGGGCACTGAAGCTTTCTTT. Its translation is CASSESGTEAFF. V is TRBV2 and J is TRBJ1-1, with D uncertain. From germline, CDR1 is SNHLY and CDR2 FYNNEI. There are 12 residues in the CDR3. V gave up 2 bases and J gave up 4 bases, with 5 bases separating them.

This clone has just one count. V is TRBV4-2 and J is TRBJ1-1; 8 bases are shared with TRBD1. The ends lost 3 bases at V and 4 bases at J; junction bases unmatched: 7. Germline V CDR1 and CDR2: LGHNA, YNFKEQ. The CDR3 spans 15 residues. The CDR3 DNA is TGTGCCAGCAGCCATCCAGGGGGCTCGAGCACTGAAGCTTTCTTT. This translates into CASSHPGGSSTEAFF.

This clone was counted only a few times. This chain connects TRBV28 to TRBJ1-2; no firm D call. The germline CDR1 and CDR2 sequences are MDHEN and SYDVKM. The V end was cut by 7 bases, the J end by 0 bases, with 9 bases between. This CDR3 region has 13 residues. For the CDR3, the DNA is TGTGCCAGCACCTTCGGGTCTAACTATGGCTACACCTTC. This codes for CASTFGSNYGYTF.

The count of this clone is one. The CDR3 region has the DNA TGTGCCAGCAGCTTGCGACTAGCGGGATTTTACGAGCAGTACTTC. Encoded protein: CASSLRLAGFYEQYF. The chain carries TRBV5-6 and TRBJ2-5; 11 bases map to TRBD2. The J call is uncertain, as TRBJ2-7 better fits the DNA end. This CDR3 spans 15 amino acids. The germline V gene has CDR1 SGHDT and CDR2 YYEEEE.

V and J are TRBV19 and TRBJ2-7, with no clear D. V was cut by 5 bases and J by 4 bases, with 9 bases left in between. CDR3 length: 12 amino acids. CDR1 is LNHDA, CDR2 SQIVND, per germline (reference sequence). For the CDR3, the DNA is TGTGCCAGTAGTTTTAGTGGTTACGAGCAGTACTTC. Its protein is CASSFSGYEQYF.

This sequence joins TRBV7-8 and TRBJ2-1; D is perhaps TRBD2 (5 bases). This CDR3 is built from 16 residues. Germline V lookup: CDR1 SGHVS, CDR2 FQNEAQ. V was clipped by 1 base and J by 10 bases, with 20 bases between them. CDR3 sequence: CASSLEERLVAMEQFF. The CDR3 region has the DNA TGTGCCAGCAGCTTAGAAGAGCGGTTGGTAGCGATGGAGCAGTTCTTC.

The gene calls are TRBV28 and TRBJ1-1, with D hard to call. Germline CDR1 is MDHEN and CDR2 is SYDVKM. The CDR3 has 11 amino acids. V dropped 7 bases and J dropped 4 bases, with 7 bases sitting between them. Written as DNA, the CDR3 is TGTGCCAGCATGGCAGTCACTGAAGCTTTCTTT. Its protein product is CASMAVTEAFF.

The rearrangement uses TRBV14 and TRBJ2-7; 9 nucleotides match TRBD1. The J call is doubtful: the DNA matches TRBJ2-1 better. Germline values: CDR1 SGHDN, CDR2 FVKESK. This CDR3 has 14 amino acids. CDR3 residues: CASSQTGTGTEQFF. CDR3 DNA sequence: TGTGCCAGCAGCCAAACCGGGACAGGGACTGAGCAGTTCTTC.

The chain is built from TRBV6-4 and TRBJ2-6; D might be TRBD1 (6 bases). The CDR3 consists of 16 residues. The ends were cut back, 0 bases at V and 0 bases at J, with 6 bases in the middle. Germline values: CDR1 MRHNA, CDR2 SNTAGT. The CDR3 bases are TGTGCCAGCAGTGACTCGGACAGCTCTGGGGCCAACGTCCTGACTTTC. Its translation: CASSDSDSSGANVLTF.

The gene calls are TRBV9 and TRBJ2-1, with TRBD1 matching over 7 bases. Germline values: CDR1 SGDLS, CDR2 YYNGEE. The CDR3 is 14 residues long. Germline trimming cut 4 bases from V and 10 bases from J; bases unmatched to any gene: 11. CDR3 sequence: CASSLRDRVLEQFF. The CDR3 nucleotides are TGTGCCAGCAGCCTCCGAGACAGGGTGTTGGAGCAGTTCTTC.

The rearrangement links TRBV4-1 to TRBJ1-1; no reliable D call. Trimming cost V 3 bases and J 1 base, with 15 bases left between them. CDR3 length: 16 residues. Germline-derived CDR1 and CDR2 are MGHRA and YSYEKL. CDR3: CASSHHQDYGNTEAFF. The CDR3 DNA follows: TGCGCCAGCAGCCACCACCAGGATTATGGGAACACTGAAGCTTTCTTT.

V gene TRBV28 combines with J gene TRBJ1-2, with 11 bases fitting TRBD1. This CDR3 has 13 residues. CDR1 MDHEN and CDR2 SYDVKM come from the germline V gene. The J segment lost 8 bases and the V segment lost 8 bases, leaving 7 bases of the junction unmatched. The DNA of the CDR3 is TGTGCCAGCGACTGGACAGGGGGCGAGGGCTACACCTTC. As protein: CASDWTGGEGYTF.

V is TRBV7-9 and J is TRBJ2-3; D may be TRBD2 (6 bases). The germline gives CDR1 SEHNR, CDR2 FQNEAQ (reference sequence). This CDR3 spans 12 amino acids. V was clipped by 4 bases and J by 11 bases, with 13 bases between them. For the CDR3, the DNA is TGTGCCAGCAGCTACGGGGGTACCTTGCAGTATTTT. Amino acid sequence: CASSYGGTLQYF.

The genes are TRBV5-1 and TRBJ2-3; TRBD2 matches at 12 bases. V trimming: 0 bases; J trimming: 5 bases; junction bases outside the gene matches: 4. The CDR3 consists of 16 residues. The V gene's germline CDR1 is SGHRS and CDR2 YFSETQ. CDR3 in DNA: TGCGCCAGCAGCTTGGGTACTAGCGGGAGGTTAGATACGCAGTATTTT. Residues: CASSLGTSGRLDTQYF.

This chain uses TRBV4-3 with TRBJ2-5, with 8 bases fitting TRBD1. Germline V gene data show CDR1 as LGHNA and CDR2 as YSLEER. This CDR3 spans 15 amino acids. The V segment lost 3 bases and the J segment 5 bases; nucleotides outside the gene matches: 8. The chain's CDR3 is CASSHSQGDGETQYF. The CDR3, as DNA: TGCGCCAGCAGCCACTCACAGGGGGACGGGGAGACCCAGTACTTC.